Below are 20 T cell receptor beta chains sequenced from a single sample in a study of T cell responses to AZD1222 COVID-19 vaccine. Assay used: immunoSEQ multiplex PCR; TCRdb lists only in-frame clones, some missing. The repertoire includes about 78,000 clones, about nine tenths of them detected once, and roughly a quarter sits in the top ten. The input for sequencing was peripheral blood, taken on day 0 of AZD1222 vaccination. These receptors all come from an adult in good health.

The chain couples TRBV6-5 to TRBJ1-1; D ambiguous. Germline V gene sequence: CDR1 MNHEY, CDR2 SVGAGI. Trimming took 7 bases from V and 4 from J, leaving 16 bases between them. This CDR3 has 14 amino acids. As DNA, the CDR3 is TGTGCCAGCAAATTGGAGGGCGTAAGCACTGAAGCTTTCTTT. It is translated as CASKLEGVSTEAFF.

The rearrangement joins TRBV2 to TRBJ1-1; D is unresolved. Trimming took 4 bases from V and 4 from J, leaving 10 bases between them. CDR1 is SNHLY and CDR2 is FYNNEI in the germline V gene. The CDR3 is made up of 13 amino acids. CDR3 sequence (DNA): TGTGCCAGCAGTGGCCGGGCTGGCACTGAAGCTTTCTTT. Amino acid sequence: CASSGRAGTEAFF. The full variable domain, in which reference TRBV2 and TRBJ1-1 provide the parts outside the CDR3, is EPEVTQTPSHQVTQMGQEVILRCVPISNHLYFYWYRQILGQKVEFLVSFYNNEISEKSEIFDDQFSVERPDGSNFTLKIRSTKLEDSAMYFCASSGRAGTEAFFGQGTRLTVV.

A few counts support this clone. The J gene is TRBJ2-2, the V gene TRBV2; 10 nucleotides line up with TRBD2. Trimming cost V 6 bases and J 0 bases; bases outside gene matches: 1. Germline V gene lookup returns CDR1 SNHLY and CDR2 FYNNEI. This CDR3 is 15 amino acids long. The CDR3, as DNA: TGTGCCAGCAGGGGACTAGCGTCGAACACCGGGGAGCTGTTTTTT. Its translation is CASRGLASNTGELFF.

The chain is built from TRBV11-3 and TRBJ1-2; D ambiguous. Germline CDR1 reads SGHNT; CDR2 reads YENEEA. Trimming removed 0 bases at V and 3 bases at J, with 5 bases between. CDR3 length equals 13 residues. The chain's CDR3 is CASSLDTDYGYTF. The CDR3 coding sequence is TGTGCCAGCAGCTTAGACACCGACTATGGCTACACCTTC.

The V gene is TRBV5-1, the J gene TRBJ2-7; D gene uncertain. The CDR3 has 16 residues. Looked up from germline, CDR1 is SGHRS and CDR2 is YFSETQ. Trimming left V 0 bases short and J 5 bases short, with 18 bases between. The CDR3 protein is CASSLVLGDAPHEQYF. The CDR3 DNA follows: TGCGCCAGCAGCTTGGTGCTGGGCGACGCACCCCACGAGCAGTACTTC.

The chain combines TRBV4-1 with TRBJ2-3; 7 bases align to TRBD2. The V and J ends lost 4 bases and 1 base, in that order; junction bases with no gene match: 8. Germline CDR1 and CDR2: MGHRA and YSYEKL. CDR3 length equals 16 residues. Written as DNA, the CDR3 is TGCGCCAGCAGCCGAGAAGCGGGACCGGGCACAGATACGCAGTATTTT. Translation gives CASSREAGPGTDTQYF.

This clone was seen a few times. V usage is TRBV2 and J usage is TRBJ1-2; 8 bases are shared with TRBD1. The CDR3 runs to 13 residues. V gave up 7 bases and J gave up 3 bases; unmatched junction bases: 4. In germline, CDR1 is SNHLY, CDR2 FYNNEI. CDR3 amino acids: CASTPDRDYGYTF. CDR3 bases: TGTGCCAGCACTCCGGACAGGGACTATGGCTACACCTTC.

The chain joins TRBV9 to TRBJ1-4; D gene uncertain. Per germline, CDR1 SGDLS and CDR2 YYNGEE. V was trimmed by 0 bases and J by 6 bases, leaving 15 bases between them. The CDR3 is 16 amino acids. CDR3 nucleotides: TGTGCCAGCAGCGTAGGACTCTATGGACGGTATGAAAAACTGTTTTTT. Translating gives CASSVGLYGRYEKLFF.

This chain uses TRBV7-3 with TRBJ1-3, with a tentative D call TRBD1 (5 bases). Trimming pared 5 bases from V and 3 bases from J, leaving 11 bases between. CDR1 is SGHTA, CDR2 FQGTGA, per germline. The CDR3 loop spans 14 amino acids. CDR3 residues: CASSPGGSGNTIYF. The DNA for the CDR3 is TGTGCCAGCAGCCCTGGGGGGAGTGGAAACACCATATATTTT.

The chain carries TRBV7-2 and TRBJ1-2; D not resolved. The CDR3 has 12 amino acids. Per the germline V gene, CDR1 is SGHTA and CDR2 is FQGNSA. The V end lost 2 bases, the J end lost 11 bases, and 12 bases lay between the germline ends. CDR3 coding DNA: TGTGCCAGCAGCTTACAGGAGAGGAAGTACACCTTC. It codes for CASSLQERKYTF.

The V gene is TRBV11-3, the J gene TRBJ2-7; weak D call: TRBD1 (6 bases). Per germline, CDR1 SGHNT and CDR2 YENEEA. CDR3 length equals 13 residues. Trimming shortened V by 1 base and J by 5 bases, and 9 bases separated the two germline ends. The CDR3 DNA is TGTGCCAGCAGCTTAGTCAGGGGAAACGAGCAGTACTTC. Its protein product is CASSLVRGNEQYF.

DNA for the CDR3: TGTGCCAGCAGTCCCCGAGGGTTCACCGGGGAGCTGTTTTTT. It is translated as CASSPRGFTGELFF. The chain has TRBV6-6 and TRBJ2-2; D possibly corresponds to TRBD2 (5 bases). The length of the CDR3 is 14 residues. Germline assignment: CDR1 MNHNY and CDR2 SVGAGI (reference sequence). V shed 5 bases and J shed 4 bases, with 11 bases lying between them.

V is TRBV29-1 and J is TRBJ1-5; D perhaps matches TRBD1 (5 bases). In germline, CDR1 is SQVTM, CDR2 ANQGSEA. Trimming took off 1 base at V and 6 bases at J, with 10 bases between the two ends. This CDR3 comprises 13 residues. CDR3 DNA: TGCAGCGTTGAAGGCTCCGGGGGTCAGCCCCAGCATTTT. It yields the protein CSVEGSGGQPQHF.

J is TRBJ2-7 and V is TRBV5-4; D is uncertain. The CDR3 totals 14 residues. CDR1 is SGHNT, CDR2 YYREEE, per germline (reference sequence). Between the trimmed V and J ends, which lost 0 bases and 3 bases, there was a span of 10 bases. CDR3 residues: CASSLEGGDYEQYF. The CDR3 DNA reads as TGTGCCAGCAGCTTGGAGGGCGGAGACTACGAGCAGTACTTC.

The rearrangement links TRBV7-9 to TRBJ1-2, with D possibly TRBD1 on 5 matching bases. The CDR3 consists of 13 residues. Germline CDR1 SEHNR, CDR2 FQNEAQ (reference sequence). V was cut by 5 bases and J by 8 bases, with 15 bases left in between. In nucleotides, the CDR3 is TGTGCCAGCAGCCCCGGGACGGGCGAGGGCTACACCTTC. Its protein is CASSPGTGEGYTF.

This clone was seen just once. The chain is built from TRBV11-3 and TRBJ2-7; D is unresolved. Trimming took 0 bases from V and 2 from J, leaving 11 bases between them. Per the germline V gene, CDR1 is SGHNT and CDR2 is YENEEA. CDR3 length: 15 residues. CDR3 DNA sequence: TGTGCCAGCAGCTTAGAGACGGCCTTAACCTACGAGCAGTACTTC. Amino acid sequence: CASSLETALTYEQYF.

V usage is TRBV30 and J usage is TRBJ2-4, with a tentative D call TRBD2 (5 bases). V shed 4 bases and J shed 0 bases, with 13 bases lying between them. The CDR3 has 15 residues. Looked up from germline, CDR1 is GTSNPN and CDR2 is SVGIG (reference sequence). Here the CDR3 reads CAWTAGGLAKNIQYF. The CDR3 nucleotides read TGTGCCTGGACTGCGGGCGGGTTAGCCAAAAACATTCAGTACTTC.

This clone was found a few times. The chain is built from TRBV7-9 and TRBJ2-2; D might be TRBD1 (6 bases). This CDR3 is built from 16 residues. Trimming took 6 bases from V and 0 from J, leaving 14 bases between them. CDR1 SEHNR and CDR2 FQNEAQ come from the germline V gene (reference sequence). CDR3 residues: CASRKTGRSNTGELFF. The CDR3 DNA reads as TGTGCCAGCAGGAAGACAGGCCGGTCGAACACCGGGGAGCTGTTTTTT. The whole variable domain, remainder taken from reference TRBV7-9 and TRBJ2-2, is DTGVSQNPRHKITKRGQNVTFRCDPISEHNRLYWYRQTLGQGPEFLTYFQNEAQLEKSRLLSDRFSAERPKGSFSTLEIQRTEQGDSAMYLCASRKTGRSNTGELFFGEGSRLTVL.

This rearrangement joins TRBV2 to TRBJ2-1, with a tentative D call TRBD2 (5 bases). Deletions cut 4 bases from V and 0 bases from J, with 10 bases between. The CDR3 is 15 residues long. Germline V gene data show CDR1 as SNHLY and CDR2 as FYNNEI. CDR3: CASSVERISYNEQFF. The DNA for the CDR3 is TGTGCCAGCAGTGTGGAGCGGATCTCCTACAATGAGCAGTTCTTC.

The chain has TRBV6-2 or TRBV6-3 and TRBJ2-7; no clear D gene. Germline assignment: CDR1 MNHEY and CDR2 SVGEGT. The CDR3 contains 11 residues. The V gene lost 2 bases and the J gene lost 4 bases, with 3 bases spanning the gap. The CDR3 spells CASSYRYEQYF. The DNA of the CDR3 is TGTGCCAGCAGTTACAGGTACGAGCAGTACTTC.